The entry below describes one TCR beta chain. Its target is unknown. The data originate from a study of shared clonotypes between healthy human individuals. Turning to the study itself: Those who served as donors were a couple of women and three men between the ages of 18 and 49. Notes on the study in general: Only blood was sampled, and tissue TCR repertoires likely differ from blood ones.

The CDR3 runs 17 residues. Germline trimming cut 2 bases from V and 1 base from J; bases unmatched to any gene: 5. Germline CDR1 ENHRY, CDR2 SYGVKD. Execution of the assay was at deep level. The authors ran unsorted PBMC replicate PCRs on about 310 ng DNA, some 30,000 T cell genomes. Profiling relied on immunoSEQ multiplex PCR, and the TCRdb table lists in-frame clones only, not all of them. This table has about half a million clones, roughly 80% appearing once. V usage is TRBV10-3 and J usage is TRBJ2-3; 11 nucleotides agree with TRBD2. Source material: PBMCs. The clonotype was recovered from a woman aged 35 to 49 in good health. Some clones in this sample may be carry-over from other donors' samples. CDR3 loop: CAISEELAGDGTDTQYF. CDR3 DNA: TGTGCCATCAGTGAGGAACTAGCGGGGGATGGCACAGATACGCAGTATTTT.